This is a list of T cell receptor beta chains from one sample in a study of cytomegalovirus exposure and HLA in healthy donors. The repertoire was sequenced with immunoSEQ multiplex PCR; TCRdb's copy has only in-frame clones and lacks some. The sample has around 200,000 clones; roughly 80% are singletons. The sequenced sample was PBMCs. The source of these receptors is a woman aged 25 to 39 in good health and CMV-seropositive. Each CDR3 is given with its conserved first and last residue. D genes are given only for firm matches. Expanded clones are given a class, and other clones once, few, many or no size at all.

d_call j_call v_call clone_size cdr3_aa cdr3_nt
TRBD2 TRBJ2-7 TRBV28 NA CASSPGAGGLPYEQYF TGTGCCAGCAGTCCGGGGGCGGGAGGGCTCCCCTACGAGCAGTACTTC
NA TRBJ2-3 TRBV5-1 NA CASSLTQGSSTDTQYF TGCGCCAGCAGCCTTACTCAGGGTTCTAGCACAGATACGCAGTATTTT
NA TRBJ1-5 TRBV21-1 NA CASKDRDRIQGHQPQHF TGTGCCAGCAAGGACCGGGACAGAATACAGGGCCATCAGCCCCAGCATTTT
NA TRBJ2-1 TRBV27 NA CASSKPPTYNEQFF TGTGCCAGCAGTAAACCCCCGACTTACAATGAGCAGTTCTTC
NA TRBJ2-1 TRBV28 NA CASSLTGGYNNEQFF TGTGCCAGCAGCCTGACCGGCGGATATAACAATGAGCAGTTCTTC
NA TRBJ2-4 TRBV29-1 NA CSVSRSHTGIQYF TGCAGCGTTTCCCGGTCCCACACAGGCATTCAGTACTTC
NA TRBJ2-1 TRBV14 NA CASSGTFGNEQFF TGTGCCAGCAGCGGGACATTCGGGAATGAGCAGTTCTTC
TRBD2 TRBJ2-7 TRBV27 NA CASSNRGGLYEQYF TGTGCCAGCAGCAATCGGGGAGGGCTTTACGAGCAGTACTTC
TRBD2 TRBJ2-3 TRBV6-4 NA CASSEEAGVTDTQYF TGTGCCAGCAGTGAAGAAGCGGGAGTCACAGATACGCAGTATTTT
TRBD2 TRBJ2-1 TRBV5-6 NA CASSLALRTSGYNEQFF TGTGCCAGCAGCTTGGCCCTCAGGACTAGCGGGTACAATGAGCAGTTCTTC
NA TRBJ2-7 TRBV28 NA CASSHQRGDGYEQYF TGTGCCAGCAGTCACCAACGCGGGGACGGCTACGAGCAGTACTTC
TRBD2 TRBJ2-1 TRBV10-2 few CASSDGLALNEQFF TGCGCCAGCAGTGACGGACTAGCTCTCAATGAGCAGTTCTTC
TRBD2 TRBJ2-7 TRBV7-9 few CASRPGTSVGSYYEQYF TGTGCCAGCAGGCCCGGGACTAGCGTTGGGAGTTACTACGAGCAGTACTTC
NA TRBJ2-7 TRBV5-1 NA CASSPGDIFYEQYF TGCGCCAGCTCCCCTGGGGACATTTTCTACGAGCAGTACTTC
TRBD1 TRBJ1-2 TRBV29-1 NA CSVETTGPYGYTF TGCAGCGTTGAAACGACAGGGCCCTATGGCTACACCTTC
NA TRBJ1-1 TRBV19 NA CASSIGSTEAFF TGTGCCAGTAGTATCGGGAGCACTGAAGCCTTCTTT
TRBD1 TRBJ1-1 TRBV4-1 few CASSFSQGQSNTEAFF TGCGCCAGCAGCTTCTCGCAGGGACAGAGTAACACTGAAGCTTTCTTT
NA TRBJ2-1 TRBV7-6 NA CASSLVGGAGVLYNEQFF TGTGCCAGCAGCTTAGTTGGGGGCGCGGGAGTGCTCTACAATGAGCAGTTCTTC
NA TRBJ2-1 TRBV11-2 NA CASSFAGEQFF TGTGCCAGCAGCTTTGCAGGGGAGCAGTTCTTC
TRBD1 TRBJ2-7 TRBV28 NA CASSLGTGGYEQYF TGTGCCAGCAGTTTGGGGACAGGGGGGTACGAGCAGTACTTC
TRBD2 TRBJ2-5 TRBV10-2 NA CASSVAGAQETQYF TGCGCCAGCAGTGTAGCGGGAGCCCAAGAGACCCAGTACTTC
TRBD1 TRBJ1-1 TRBV28 NA CASSSPRQGAVNTEAFF TGTGCCAGCAGTTCACCCCGACAGGGGGCGGTGAACACTGAAGCTTTCTTT
TRBD1 TRBJ2-5 TRBV5-4 NA CASTVRTGGLETQYF TGTGCCAGCACCGTTCGGACAGGGGGCCTGGAGACCCAGTACTTC
NA TRBJ2-7 TRBV5-6 NA CASSLLDEQYF TGTGCCAGCAGCTTGCTAGACGAGCAGTACTTC
NA TRBJ2-2 TRBV2 few CAGTIEGVTGELFF TGTGCCGGCACCATCGAGGGAGTCACCGGGGAGCTGTTTTTT
NA TRBJ2-3 TRBV5-4 NA CASSLSRGADTQYF TGTGCCAGCAGCTTGTCCAGGGGTGCAGATACGCAGTATTTT
NA TRBJ1-2 TRBV6-1 NA CASSQTVNYGYTF TGTGCCAGCAGCCAGACAGTAAACTATGGCTACACCTTC
TRBD1 TRBJ2-2 TRBV18 NA CASQETGVITGELFF TGTGCCAGCCAAGAAACAGGGGTAATCACCGGGGAGCTGTTTTTT
NA TRBJ2-1 TRBV18 few CASSPAGTYNEQFF TGTGCCAGCTCACCAGCCGGGACTTACAATGAGCAGTTCTTC
TRBD1 TRBJ2-4 TRBV6-1 NA CASRAPGGKNIQYF TGTGCCAGCAGGGCCCCAGGGGGCAAAAACATTCAGTACTTC
NA TRBJ2-1 TRBV5-1 NA CASSLLRGNEQFF TGCGCCAGCAGCCTCCTTCGAGGAAATGAGCAGTTCTTC
TRBD2 TRBJ2-7 TRBV6-5 once CASRGSGAYEQYF TGTGCCAGCAGGGGGAGCGGGGCCTACGAGCAGTACTTC
TRBD1 TRBJ2-1 TRBV5-4 NA CASSLGQGNYWEQFF TGTGCCAGCAGCCTGGGACAGGGGAATTATTGGGAGCAGTTCTTC
TRBD2 TRBJ2-2 TRBV7-8 once CASSLVPLAGENTGELFF TGTGCCAGCAGCTTAGTCCCTCTAGCGGGCGAAAACACCGGGGAGCTGTTTTTT
NA TRBJ2-1 TRBV27 few CASTSSVPTHTYNEQFF TGTGCCAGCACCTCCTCCGTCCCCACCCACACCTACAATGAGCAGTTCTTC
NA TRBJ1-2 TRBV7-2 NA CASSPIQGFYGYTF TGTGCCAGCAGTCCAATTCAGGGGTTCTATGGCTACACCTTC
NA TRBJ1-1 TRBV10-2 NA CASFRDMNTEAFF TGCGCCAGTTTCAGAGACATGAACACTGAAGCTTTCTTT
NA TRBJ2-7 TRBV6-5 NA CASSHGGYEQYF TGTGCCAGCAGCCACGGCGGGTACGAGCAGTACTTC
NA TRBJ1-5 TRBV5-5 NA CASSLLQGGNQPQHF TGTGCCAGCAGCTTGTTGCAGGGTGGCAATCAGCCCCAGCATTTT
TRBD2 TRBJ2-2 TRBV28 NA CASSPIGAGGWDTGELFF TGTGCCAGCAGCCCTATTGGAGCGGGAGGGTGGGACACCGGGGAGCTGTTTTTT
NA TRBJ1-2 TRBV20-1 NA CSASLYGYTF TGCAGTGCCTCTCTCTATGGCTACACCTTC
NA TRBJ2-1 TRBV5-1 NA CASSFPGDGEQFF TGCGCCAGCAGCTTTCCGGGAGACGGTGAGCAGTTCTTC
NA TRBJ2-7 TRBV13 NA CASSLGFVFADTSYEQYF TGTGCCAGCAGCTTAGGCTTTGTTTTCGCGGACACATCCTACGAGCAGTACTTC
NA TRBJ2-7 TRBV20-1 NA CSASTGSSPYF TGCAGTGCTTCTACAGGGAGTTCGCCGTACTTC
NA TRBJ2-3 TRBV2 NA CASSGGISSRASTDTQYF TGTGCCAGCAGTGGAGGGATTTCTAGTAGAGCTAGCACAGATACGCAGTATTTT
NA TRBJ2-1 TRBV6-5 few CASSYSIGGAYNEQFF TGTGCCAGCAGTTACTCGATAGGGGGAGCCTACAATGAGCAGTTCTTC
TRBD1 TRBJ1-1 TRBV6-1 few CASSPGQGWTEAFF TGTGCCAGCAGTCCCGGACAGGGGTGGACTGAAGCTTTCTTT
TRBD1 TRBJ2-7 TRBV28 NA CASRAGTGGYEQYF TGTGCCAGCAGGGCCGGGACAGGGGGTTACGAGCAGTACTTC
NA TRBJ1-4 TRBV9 NA CASSGPLPGANEKLFF TGTGCCAGCAGCGGACCCCTCCCGGGGGCTAATGAAAAACTGTTTTTT
NA TRBJ2-1 TRBV20-1 NA CSEAVYNEQFF TGCTCTGAAGCGGTCTACAATGAGCAGTTCTTC
NA TRBJ2-2 TRBV7-9 NA CASSFTGAGTGELFF TGTGCCAGCAGCTTCACGGGAGCGGGCACCGGGGAGCTGTTTTTT
TRBD1 TRBJ2-7 TRBV7-2 NA CASSPAGTGGHEQYF TGTGCCAGCAGCCCGGCCGGGACAGGGGGCCACGAGCAGTACTTC
NA TRBJ2-7 TRBV6-5 NA CASSYYGGGEQYF TGTGCCAGCAGTTACTATGGGGGCGGCGAGCAGTACTTC
TRBD2 TRBJ2-2 TRBV6-5 NA CASSYSLAGTGELFF TGTGCCAGCAGTTACTCACTAGCGGGTACCGGGGAGCTGTTTTTT
TRBD2 TRBJ2-7 TRBV2 NA CASSESLAGVNEQYF TGTGCCAGCAGTGAGTCGCTAGCGGGAGTCAACGAGCAGTACTTC